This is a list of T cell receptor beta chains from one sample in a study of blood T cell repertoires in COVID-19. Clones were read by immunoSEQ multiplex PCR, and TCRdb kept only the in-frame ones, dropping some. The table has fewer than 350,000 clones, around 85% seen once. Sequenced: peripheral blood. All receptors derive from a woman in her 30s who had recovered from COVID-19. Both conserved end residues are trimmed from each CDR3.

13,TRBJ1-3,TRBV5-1,ASSLSTSSGNTIY
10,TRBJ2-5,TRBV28,AAGGVQETQY
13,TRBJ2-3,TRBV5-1,ATRTGGSVADTQY
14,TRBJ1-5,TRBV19,ASSMGEGVSNQPQH
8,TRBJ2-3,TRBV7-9,ASSLSNYA
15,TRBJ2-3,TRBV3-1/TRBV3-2,ASSHPQGQALTDTQY
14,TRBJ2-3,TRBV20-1,SASKGTSGTTDTQY
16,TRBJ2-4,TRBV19,ASSIDTRGGRAKNIQY
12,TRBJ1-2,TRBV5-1,ASSFSADSRNYT
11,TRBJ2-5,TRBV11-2,ASSLDILETQY
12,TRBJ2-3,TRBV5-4,ASSFGGRSDTQY
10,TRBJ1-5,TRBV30,AWSPGGQPQH
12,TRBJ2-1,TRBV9,ASSEGQGPNEQF
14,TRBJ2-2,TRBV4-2,ASSGSAAANTGELF
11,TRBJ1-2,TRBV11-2,ASSLESRVGYT
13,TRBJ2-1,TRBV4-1,ASSQPSGSNNEQF
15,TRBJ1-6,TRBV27,ASSLKPGGSYNSPLH
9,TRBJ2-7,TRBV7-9,ASSLTYEQY
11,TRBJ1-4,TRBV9,ASSATRGTQLF
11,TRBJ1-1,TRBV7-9,ASSPNGGAEAF
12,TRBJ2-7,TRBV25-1,ASSVQDASYEQY
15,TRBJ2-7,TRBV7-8,ASSSRGLAGGLYEQY
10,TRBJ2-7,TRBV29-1,SVLGSSYEQY
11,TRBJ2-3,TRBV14,ASSLTLADTQY
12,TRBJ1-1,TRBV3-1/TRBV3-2,ASSQDRQGGFAF
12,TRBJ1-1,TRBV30,AWRLDSRNTEAF
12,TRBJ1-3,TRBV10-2,ASSPTSSGNTIY
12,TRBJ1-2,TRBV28,ANLLPGTFYGYT
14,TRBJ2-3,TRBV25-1,ASSEFGTGEADTQY
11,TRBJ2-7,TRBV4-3,ASSLGLEGEQY
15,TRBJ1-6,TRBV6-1,ASSARTGNIPGSPLH
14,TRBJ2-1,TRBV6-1,ASSDLAGPRHNEQF
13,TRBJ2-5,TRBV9,ASSPHTGPGETQY
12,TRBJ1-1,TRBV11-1,ASSLAEGITEAF
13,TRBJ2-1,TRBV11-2,ASSLGLAGAGEQF
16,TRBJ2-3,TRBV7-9,ASSLVLRLAGYTDTQY
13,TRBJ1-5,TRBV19,ASSIQAYSNQPQH
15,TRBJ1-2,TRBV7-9,ASSSRTGGKSNYGYT
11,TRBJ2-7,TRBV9,ASSPPTGYEQY
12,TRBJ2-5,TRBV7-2,ASSPFPDQETQY
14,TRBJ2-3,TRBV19,ASSIGPPGGTDTQY
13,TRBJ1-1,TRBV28,ASSLNRDRSTEAF
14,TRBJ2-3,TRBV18,ASSPRSGLSTDTQY
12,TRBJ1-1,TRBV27,ASSLNQGLTEAF
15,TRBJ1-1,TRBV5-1,ASSPRRLGLANTEAF
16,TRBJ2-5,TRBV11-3,ASSRNGLAGGNPETQY
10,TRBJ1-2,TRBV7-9,ASSWDRSGYT